Listed below are T cell receptor beta chains from one sample, sequenced in a study of T cells in Graves' hyperthyroidism and ophthalmopathy. TCRdb called the multiplex PCR reads again in MiXCR, with one record for every CDR3 protein. Of a few hundred thousand distinct CDR3 sequences listed, more than 45% are singletons. Sequencing input: peripheral blood or thyroid tissue (not recorded which). The receptors stem from a woman aged 18-29 years with Graves' hyperthyroidism. CDR3s include the opening cysteine and the closing phenylalanine or tryptophan. The D gene is left open where the match is weak. The size of a clone is reported for some rows only, either as once, few or many, or as a class for expanded clones.

many	10	.	TRBV7-2	TRBJ1-1	CASGTGVYSF	TGTGCCAGCGGTACAGGTGTTTATTCCTTT
.	16	.	TRBV20-1	TRBJ1-4	CSARDTLAGRREKLFF	TGCAGTGCTAGAGATACGCTAGCGGGGCGTAGGGAAAAACTGTTTTTT
few	14	TRBD1	TRBV19	TRBJ1-2	CASSPDRGNYGYTF	TGTGCCAGTAGTCCCGACAGGGGAAACTATGGCTACACCTTC
.	16	TRBD1	TRBV20-1	TRBJ1-6	CSADLDRGSYNSPLHF	TGCAGTGCCGACCTGGACAGGGGTTCCTATAATTCACCCCTCCACTTT
.	14	.	TRBV2	TRBJ1-5	CASSVGLAGGPGHF	TGTGCCAGCAGCGTGGGACTAGCGGGAGGGCCGGGGCATTTT
many	15	TRBD1	TRBV24-1	TRBJ2-2	CATTPTTGGIGELFF	TGTGCCACCACACCCACGACAGGGGGTATCGGGGAGCTGTTTTTT
.	12	.	TRBV10-3	TRBJ2-2	CAISGNNNELFF	TGTGCCATCAGTGGGAACAACAATGAGCTGTTTTTT
.	12	.	TRBV29-1	TRBJ2-5	CSTVGGLETQYF	TGCAGCACTGTTGGGGGGCTAGAGACCCAGTACTTC
many	15	TRBD1	TRBV5-1	TRBJ1-3	CASSYGQASGNTIYF	TGCGCCAGCAGCTATGGACAGGCCTCTGGAAACACCATATATTTT
many	13	TRBD1	TRBV19	TRBJ1-2	CASSPGTGDGYTF	TGTGCCAGTAGTCCAGGGACAGGGGATGGCTACACCTTC